What follows are 24 T cell receptor beta chains derived from one specimen sequenced in a study of T cells in Graves' hyperthyroidism and ophthalmopathy. Template material for amplifying TCR beta CDR3 regions consisted of RNA transcripts. HTBI primers drove first-round RT-PCR of the TCR CDR3. A single record per CDR3 protein comes from TCRdb applying MiXCR to the multiplex PCR reads. The sample consists of approximately 630,000 distinct CDR3 sequences, 15% to 20% of them appearing once. The source material was blood. Source of these receptors: a woman aged 25 to 39 with Graves' hyperthyroidism.

V and J are TRBV6-2 or TRBV6-3 and TRBJ2-6, with no clear D. V gave up 2 bases and J gave up 3 bases, with 8 bases separating them. Germline CDR1 and CDR2: MNHEY and SVGEGT. This CDR3 contains 15 residues. CDR3 nucleotide sequence: TGTGCCAGCAGTTACGCGGCGGATGGGGCCAACGTCCTGACTTTC. This gives the protein CASSYAADGANVLTF.

This clonotype was seen many times. The V and J genes are TRBV30 and TRBJ2-1, with 16 bases aligning to TRBD2. Trimming took 5 bases from V and 8 from J; bases not matched to a gene: 6. Germline V gives CDR1 GTSNPN, CDR2 SVGIG (reference sequence). CDR3 length equals 15 residues. The CDR3 sequence is CAWAAGTSGRDEQFF. The CDR3 DNA reads TGTGCCTGGGCCGCCGGGACTAGCGGGAGGGATGAGCAGTTCTTC. The full variable domain, its missing parts supplied by reference TRBV30 and TRBJ2-1, is SQTIHQWPATLVQPVGSPLSLECTVEGTSNPNLYWYRQAAGRGLQLLFYSVGIGQISSEVPQNLSASRPQDRQFILSSKKLLLSDSGFYLCAWAAGTSGRDEQFFGPGTRLTVL.

This clonotype was seen at least ten times. The chain links TRBV28 to TRBJ2-7; TRBD1 agrees at 9 bases. With V trimmed by 3 bases and J by 2 bases, 8 bases remained unmatched. Germline-derived CDR1 and CDR2 are MDHEN and SYDVKM. The CDR3 consists of 16 residues. The CDR3 DNA reads as TGTGCCAGCAGTTTCCGGAACAGGGGGCGCGCCTACGAGCAGTACTTC. It encodes CASSFRNRGRAYEQYF.

This clonotype showed up many times. This chain uses TRBV12-3 or TRBV12-4 with TRBJ2-7, with TRBD2 as a possible D gene (5 bases). V was pared by 6 bases and J by 3 bases, with 12 bases between. The CDR3 consists of 13 residues. The CDR3, as DNA: TGTGCCAGCAGGCTTGTCGGGGACTACGAGCAGTACTTC. Its protein product is CASRLVGDYEQYF.

This clonotype appeared many times. V is TRBV7-3 and J is TRBJ2-5, with D possibly TRBD1 on 6 matching bases. CDR3 size: 15 residues. Germline loops: CDR1 SGHTA, CDR2 FQGTGA. Trimming left V 5 bases short and J 4 bases short, with 17 bases between. The CDR3 protein is CASSRRAGVIETQYF. The DNA of the CDR3 is TGTGCCAGCAGCCGAAGAGCAGGGGTGATAGAGACCCAGTACTTC. The full variable domain, completed using reference TRBV7-3 and TRBJ2-5, is GAGVSQTPSNKVTEKGKYVELRCDPISGHTALYWYRQSLGQGPEFLIYFQGTGAADDSGLPNDRFFAVRPEGSVSTLKIQRTERGDSAVYLCASSRRAGVIETQYFGPGTRLLVL.

This clonotype occurred many times. CDR3 sequence reads: CASSQQGGEQYF. The CDR3 coding sequence is TGTGCCAGCAGCCAACAGGGAGGCGAGCAGTACTTC. V and J are TRBV7-3 and TRBJ2-7; possibly TRBD1 or TRBD2 for D (6 bases each). Trimming removed 5 bases from V and 6 bases from J, with 11 bases in between. The CDR3 has 12 amino acids. The germline V gene has CDR1 SGHTA and CDR2 FQGTGA.

The J gene is TRBJ2-3, the V gene TRBV7-2, with TRBD1 identical over 8 bases. Germline V gives CDR1 SGHTA, CDR2 FQGNSA. This CDR3 spans 14 amino acids. V gave up 5 bases and J gave up 7 bases; unmatched junction bases: 8. The CDR3 nucleotides are TGTGCCAGCAGCCCGACAGGGGCGCGGTATACGCAGTATTTT. Amino acids: CASSPTGARYTQYF.

The chain employs TRBV29-1 and TRBJ1-1; D may be TRBD1 (6 bases). Germline V gene data show CDR1 as SQVTM and CDR2 as ANQGSEA. The V end was cut by 3 bases, the J end by 1 base, with 6 bases between. The CDR3 is 12 amino acids. The CDR3 DNA sequence: TGCAGCGTTGAGGACAGGAACACTGAAGCTTTCTTT. It is translated as CSVEDRNTEAFF.

This clonotype was seen a few times. The chain combines TRBV24-1 with TRBJ2-5; TRBD1 might be the D (6 bases). The V end was cut by 4 bases, the J end by 5 bases, with 22 bases between. The CDR3 length is 17 residues. The V gene's germline CDR1 is KGHDR and CDR2 SFDVKD. The CDR3 spells CATSDSVLTGIFETQYF. DNA of the CDR3: TGTGCCACCAGTGACTCTGTTTTGACAGGAATATTCGAGACCCAGTACTTC.

The chain uses TRBV11-1 and TRBJ2-1, with TRBD2 identical over 8 bases. CDR1 is SGHAT, CDR2 FQDESV, per germline (reference sequence). The J segment lost 6 bases and the V segment lost 0 bases, leaving 4 bases of the junction unmatched. CDR3 length: 15 amino acids. In DNA, the CDR3 is TGTGCCAGCAGCTTAGCACTAGCGGAGGCCAATGAGCAGTTCTTC. It yields the protein CASSLALAEANEQFF.

This clonotype was seen only a few times. The chain joins TRBV15 to TRBJ1-4, with a tentative D call TRBD1 (5 bases). Germline CDR1 LNHNV, CDR2 YYDKDF (reference sequence). The germline V and J ends were trimmed by 5 bases and 0 bases, with 10 bases remaining between them. The CDR3 contains 15 residues. CDR3 sequence (DNA): TGTGCCACCAGCGGGGGGGTTGCAACTAATGAAAAACTGTTTTTT. It is translated as CATSGGVATNEKLFF.

V gene TRBV19 combines with J gene TRBJ2-5; D perhaps matches TRBD2 (6 bases). This CDR3 spans 17 amino acids. Trimming took 4 bases from V and 5 from J, leaving 23 bases between them. CDR1 is LNHDA, CDR2 SQIVND, per germline (reference sequence). CDR3 in DNA: TGTGCCAGTAGTAATCACTCCCCCGGACTATCGGTGGAGACCCAGTACTTC. As protein: CASSNHSPGLSVETQYF. Using reference TRBV19 and TRBJ2-5 for the parts outside the CDR3, the full variable domain is DGGITQSPKYLFRKEGQNVTLSCEQNLNHDAMYWYRQDPGQGLRLIYYSQIVNDFQKGDIAEGYSVSREKKESFPLTVTSAQKNPTAFYLCASSNHSPGLSVETQYFGPGTRLLVL.

This clonotype was observed a handful of times. The gene calls are TRBV5-1 and TRBJ2-6; D may be TRBD1 (6 bases). Trimming shortened V by 0 bases and J by 4 bases, and 8 bases separated the two germline ends. The CDR3 runs 15 residues. CDR1 is SGHRS, CDR2 YFSETQ, per germline. CDR3 in amino acids: CASSLAGTGANVLTF. DNA of the CDR3: TGCGCCAGCAGCTTGGCAGGGACAGGGGCCAACGTCCTGACTTTC.

This clonotype was detected ten times or more. The genes are TRBV2 and TRBJ2-5; D call uncertain. This CDR3 has 15 residues. The ends were cut back, 1 base at V and 4 bases at J, with 13 bases in the middle. Germline-derived CDR1 and CDR2 are SNHLY and FYNNEI. CDR3 sequence reads: CASSEVLQLGETQYF. The CDR3 DNA reads as TGTGCCAGCAGTGAAGTGCTCCAATTGGGAGAGACCCAGTACTTC.

This clonotype was detected ten times or more. The rearrangement uses TRBV6-5 and TRBJ2-5, with 7 bases identical to TRBD2. Germline trimming cut 2 bases from V and 3 bases from J; bases unmatched to any gene: 6. The CDR3 length is 15 residues. Per the germline V gene, CDR1 is MNHEY and CDR2 is SVGAGI. The CDR3 loop reads CASSYGGGAEETQYF. For the CDR3, the DNA is TGTGCCAGCAGTTACGGGGGGGGAGCTGAAGAGACCCAGTACTTC.

The sample holds many counts of this clonotype. The V gene is TRBV12-3 or TRBV12-4, the J gene TRBJ2-3; tentatively, D is TRBD1 or TRBD2 (5 bases each). Trimming pared 4 bases from V and 0 bases from J, leaving 14 bases between. This CDR3 spans 16 amino acids. The CDR3 region has the DNA TGTGCCAGCAGTTCGGGGCCCAGAGGAAGCACAGATACGCAGTATTTT. Protein: CASSSGPRGSTDTQYF.

This clonotype was found many times. The rearrangement links TRBV30 to TRBJ2-1, with 14 positions matching TRBD2. The CDR3 is 20 amino acids. The germline V gene has CDR1 GTSNPN and CDR2 SVGIG (reference sequence). Unmatched junction bases numbered 14, after V lost 1 base and J lost 3 bases. CDR3 DNA: TGTGCCTGGAGTGACGGTTCCGGGACTAGCGGGAGAAGGGGCTACAATGAGCAGTTCTTC. It codes for CAWSDGSGTSGRRGYNEQFF. The full variable domain, with the rest looked up from reference TRBV30 and TRBJ2-1, is SQTIHQWPATLVQPVGSPLSLECTVEGTSNPNLYWYRQAAGRGLQLLFYSVGIGQISSEVPQNLSASRPQDRQFILSSKKLLLSDSGFYLCAWSDGSGTSGRRGYNEQFFGPGTRLTVL.

There are many counts of this clonotype. The chain employs TRBV7-2 and TRBJ2-7; D gene uncertain. This CDR3 spans 13 amino acids. Deletions cut 5 bases from V and 0 bases from J, with 8 bases between. Per the germline V gene, CDR1 is SGHTA and CDR2 is FQGNSA. CDR3 amino acids: CASSRLNSYEQYF. The CDR3 DNA reads as TGTGCCAGCAGCCGTTTAAACTCCTACGAGCAGTACTTC.

This clonotype showed up many times. The chain carries TRBV3-1 and TRBJ2-1, with 14 bases identical to TRBD2. J gave up 1 base and V 5 bases, and 4 bases lay outside the gene matches. Germline values: CDR1 LGHDT, CDR2 YNNKEL (reference sequence). The CDR3 loop spans 17 amino acids. CDR3 nucleotides: TGTGCCAGCAGCTACGGACTAGCGGGAGGTTCCTACAATGAGCAGTTCTTC. Its translation is CASSYGLAGGSYNEQFF.

The chain uses TRBV4-3 and TRBJ2-7; D is perhaps TRBD1 (6 bases). V was clipped by 0 bases and J by 0 bases, with 12 bases between them. This CDR3 has 16 residues. The germline CDR1 and CDR2 sequences are LGHNA and YSLEER. CDR3 region: CASSQDTGPPSYEQYF. The CDR3 DNA follows: TGCGCCAGCAGCCAAGATACAGGGCCCCCCTCCTACGAGCAGTACTTC.

This clonotype came up many times. V usage is TRBV13 and J usage is TRBJ2-3, with 8 bases identical to TRBD2. Germline V gives CDR1 PRHDT, CDR2 FYEKMQ (reference sequence). With 5 bases clipped from V and 4 bases from J, the junction kept 11 bases outside the gene matches. The CDR3 length is 16 residues. The CDR3 DNA follows: TGTGCCAGCAGCCCTCCGCGGCTAGCGGGTGCAGATACGCAGTATTTT. Residues: CASSPPRLAGADTQYF.

This chain uses TRBV10-2 with TRBJ2-2; the D is unclear. There are 14 residues in the CDR3. Germline CDR1 is WSHSY and CDR2 is SAAADI. V lost 7 bases, J lost 0 bases, and 9 bases lay in between. The CDR3 sequence is CASKWQTNTGELFF. In DNA form, the CDR3 reads TGCGCCAGCAAGTGGCAGACGAACACCGGGGAGCTGTTTTTT.

This clonotype came up many times. The J gene is TRBJ2-1, the V gene TRBV20-1, with TRBD2 matching 9 bases. After removal of 3 bases from V and 9 bases from J, the junction contained 9 bases not matched to a gene. The CDR3 has 14 amino acids. CDR1 and CDR2 (germline): DFQATT, SNEGSKA (reference sequence). The CDR3 sequence is CSASGGRAEGEQFF. In DNA form, the CDR3 reads TGCAGTGCTAGTGGCGGGAGGGCAGAGGGTGAGCAGTTCTTC.

The chain joins TRBV7-9 to TRBJ1-2, with D unclear. Germline CDR1 is SEHNR and CDR2 is FQNEAQ (reference sequence). There are 12 residues in the CDR3. The ends were cut back, 5 bases at V and 3 bases at J, with 7 bases in the middle. CDR3 sequence: CASSLDDYGYTF. DNA for the CDR3: TGTGCCAGCAGCCTCGACGACTATGGCTACACCTTC.